These 28 T cell receptor beta chains were sequenced from one sample in a study of blood T cell repertoires in COVID-19. The assay was immunoSEQ multiplex PCR, and TCRdb's table has in-frame clones only and misses some. This table has hundreds of thousands of clones, 70% to 85% appearing once. Sequenced sample: peripheral blood. These receptors all come from a woman older than 75 with acute or convalescent COVID-19.

This chain connects TRBV5-1 to TRBJ2-2; D is possibly TRBD2 (6 bases). V dropped 2 bases and J dropped 4 bases, with 12 bases sitting between them. Looked up from germline, CDR1 is SGHRS and CDR2 is YFSETQ. This CDR3 is built from 15 residues. CDR3 nucleotide sequence: TGCGCCAGCAGCTTTGGAGGGTCGGGCACCGGGGAGCTGTTTTTT. Amino acids: CASSFGGSGTGELFF.

The V call is TRBV19, the J call TRBJ2-5, with D perhaps matching TRBD1 (5 bases). V shed 3 bases and J shed 5 bases, with 13 bases lying between them. Germline assignment: CDR1 LNHDA and CDR2 SQIVND (reference sequence). CDR3 length equals 14 residues. CDR3 in amino acids: CASSMGIRGETQYF. CDR3 DNA: TGTGCCAGTAGTATGGGGATTAGGGGCGAGACCCAGTACTTC.

The rearrangement uses TRBV4-1 and TRBJ2-1; 8 positions match TRBD2. V was clipped by 4 bases and J by 5 bases; unmatched bases: 10. Germline V gene sequence: CDR1 MGHRA, CDR2 YSYEKL. The CDR3 loop spans 16 amino acids. CDR3 in DNA: TGCGCCAGCAGCCGCGGGCGGGCTAGCGGGCACAATGAGCAGTTCTTC. It specifies CASSRGRASGHNEQFF.

The J gene is TRBJ1-6, the V gene TRBV5-1, with TRBD1 matching over 8 bases. The V and J ends lost 3 bases and 6 bases, in that order; junction bases with no gene match: 11. CDR1 and CDR2 (germline): SGHRS, YFSETQ. This CDR3 is 17 amino acids long. The CDR3 region is CASSWADRERANSPLHF. CDR3 nucleotide sequence: TGCGCCAGCAGCTGGGCGGACAGGGAAAGGGCTAATTCACCCCTCCACTTT.

The chain recombines TRBV10-1 with TRBJ1-1; 7 bases align to TRBD1. V shed 0 bases, J shed 5 bases, and the junction held 3 bases outside the gene matches. Looked up from germline, CDR1 is WNHNN and CDR2 is SYGVQD (reference sequence). This CDR3 region has 14 residues. The CDR3 loop is CASSESTGSTEAFF. CDR3 in DNA: TGCGCCAGCAGTGAGTCGACAGGGTCAACTGAAGCTTTCTTT.

This clone was counted once. This chain's CDR3 is CAISGGTAGNTIYF. The CDR3 DNA reads TGTGCCATCAGTGGGGGGACAGCTGGAAACACCATATATTTT. This sequence joins TRBV10-3 and TRBJ1-3, with 7 nucleotides matching TRBD1. Unmatched junction bases numbered 2, after V lost 4 bases and J lost 2 bases. Germline V gene sequence: CDR1 ENHRY, CDR2 SYGVKD. The CDR3 loop spans 14 amino acids.

This rearrangement joins TRBV18 to TRBJ2-5; 7 nucleotides align to TRBD2. The CDR3 runs to 16 residues. V gave up 6 bases and J gave up 1 base; unmatched junction bases: 11. Germline CDR1 is KGHSH and CDR2 is LQKENI. CDR3 loop: CASSTGTGGGQETQYF. In DNA form, the CDR3 reads TGTGCCAGCTCCACCGGAACGGGAGGAGGCCAAGAGACCCAGTACTTC.

Sample share makes this clone medium-sized. CDR3 in DNA: TGTGCCAGCGACGGACAGGGAAAAGGGGGCTACACCTTC. This codes for CASDGQGKGGYTF. The chain uses TRBV6-6 and TRBJ1-2; 8 bases are a match to TRBD1. Losses at the gene ends were 8 bases for V and 8 bases for J; bases not matched to a gene: 10. This CDR3 is built from 13 residues. Germline loops: CDR1 MNHNY, CDR2 SVGAGI (reference sequence).

The chain has TRBV14 and TRBJ1-3, with TRBD1 identical over 9 bases. Germline lookup yields CDR1 SGHDN and CDR2 FVKESK. This CDR3 has 16 residues. V lost 4 bases to trimming and J lost 4 bases; unmatched junction nucleotides: 8. CDR3 in amino acids: CASSPRDRAGGNTIYF. In DNA, the CDR3 is TGTGCCAGCAGCCCCCGGGACAGGGCAGGGGGAAACACCATATATTTT.

This clone was detected once. This chain uses TRBV25-1 with TRBJ2-5, with 8 nucleotides matching TRBD2. Germline CDR1 reads MGHDK; CDR2 reads SYGVNS. The CDR3 has 16 amino acids. The V and J ends lost 1 base and 5 bases, in that order; junction bases with no gene match: 9. CDR3 amino acids: CASSEWKREIGETQYF. The CDR3 nucleotides are TGTGCCAGCAGTGAATGGAAGCGGGAGATCGGGGAGACCCAGTACTTC.

The chain carries TRBV7-9 and TRBJ1-2; tentative D call: TRBD1 (6 bases). Trimming left V 1 base short and J 2 bases short, with 11 bases between. The CDR3 length is 15 residues. Germline values: CDR1 SEHNR, CDR2 FQNEAQ (reference sequence). CDR3 loop: CASSLGYRVNYGYTF. In DNA, the CDR3 is TGTGCCAGCAGCTTAGGTTACAGGGTAAACTATGGCTACACCTTC.

The chain employs TRBV11-2 and TRBJ2-3; D call uncertain. Between the trimmed V and J ends, which lost 5 bases and 2 bases, there was a span of 17 bases. Germline V CDR1 and CDR2: SGHAT, FQNNGV. CDR3 length: 16 residues. DNA of the CDR3: TGTGCCAGCAGCAAAAAAGCTCCAACTCTCACAGATACGCAGTATTTT. This gives the protein CASSKKAPTLTDTQYF. The entire variable domain, with the rest obtained from reference TRBV11-2 and TRBJ2-3, is as follows: EAGVAQSPRYKIIEKRQSVAFWCNPISGHATLYWYQQILGQGPKLLIQFQNNGVVDDSQLPKDRFSAERLKGVDSTLKIQPAKLEDSAVYLCASSKKAPTLTDTQYFGPGTRLTVL.

The chain is built from TRBV3-1 (or the pseudogene TRBV3-2) and TRBJ1-4; D is possibly TRBD1 (6 bases). CDR1 is LGHDT and CDR2 is YNNKEL in the germline V gene (reference sequence). The length of the CDR3 is 17 residues. The V end was cut by 0 bases, the J end by 0 bases, with 11 bases between. The DNA for the CDR3 is TGTGCCAGCAGCCAAGATGGGACACGTACAACTAATGAAAAACTGTTTTTT. Translation gives CASSQDGTRTTNEKLFF.

V usage is TRBV19 and J usage is TRBJ2-1; TRBD2 agrees at 7 bases. CDR3 length equals 16 residues. In germline, CDR1 is LNHDA, CDR2 SQIVND (reference sequence). After removal of 6 bases from V and 4 bases from J, the junction contained 12 bases not matched to a gene. The CDR3: CASRRDYQPSYNEQFF. CDR3 DNA: TGTGCCAGTAGGAGGGACTACCAACCCTCTTACAATGAGCAGTTCTTC.

The rearrangement links TRBV2 to TRBJ2-2; possible D gene TRBD2, 5 bases. CDR1 and CDR2 (germline): SNHLY, FYNNEI. There are 17 residues in the CDR3. Trimming pared 5 bases from V and 6 bases from J, leaving 22 bases between. The CDR3 loop reads CASSPTIRGGGAGELFF. The CDR3 nucleotides read TGTGCCAGCAGTCCTACGATTCGGGGTGGTGGGGCCGGGGAGCTGTTTTTT.

The V call is TRBV5-1, the J call TRBJ2-5; 7 nucleotides agree with TRBD1. CDR3 length: 14 residues. CDR1 is SGHRS, CDR2 YFSETQ, per germline. J gave up 4 bases and V 4 bases, and 7 bases lay outside the gene matches. CDR3 in amino acids: CASSVTGQGETQYF. DNA for the CDR3: TGCGCCAGCAGCGTGACAGGGCAGGGAGAGACCCAGTACTTC.

This chain joins TRBV7-9 and TRBJ2-5; possible D gene TRBD2, 5 bases. The CDR3 is 14 amino acids. V was trimmed by 6 bases and J by 0 bases, leaving 11 bases between them. Germline V lookup: CDR1 SEHNR, CDR2 FQNEAQ (reference sequence). CDR3 sequence: CASRQTGNQETQYF. Here the CDR3 DNA reads TGTGCCAGCAGACAAACCGGGAACCAAGAGACCCAGTACTTC.

The J gene is TRBJ2-5, the V gene TRBV7-8; possibly TRBD1 for D (6 bases). The CDR3 totals 14 residues. CDR1 is SGHVS, CDR2 FQNEAQ, per germline. Trimming cost V 1 base and J 7 bases, with 13 bases left between them. This chain's CDR3 is CASSLVPGVGTQYF. In DNA form, the CDR3 reads TGTGCCAGCAGCTTAGTACCAGGGGTCGGGACCCAGTACTTC. Full variable domain (remainder filled in from reference TRBV7-8 and TRBJ2-5): GAGVSQSPRYKVAKRGQDVALRCDPISGHVSLFWYQQALGQGPEFLTYFQNEAQLDKSGLPSDRFFAERPEGSVSTLKIQRTQQEDSAVYLCASSLVPGVGTQYFGPGTRLLVL.

The chain is built from TRBV10-1 and TRBJ1-1; D is uncertain. V was pared by 0 bases and J by 4 bases, with 9 bases between. The CDR3 runs 14 residues. CDR1 and CDR2 from the germline V gene are WNHNN and SYGVQD (reference sequence). The CDR3 spells CASSESGGITEAFF. The CDR3 DNA sequence: TGCGCCAGCAGTGAGTCGGGAGGGATCACTGAAGCTTTCTTT.

This clone has a handful of counts. CDR3 in amino acids: CASSAGQGAKNIQYF. DNA for the CDR3: TGTGCCAGCAGCGCGGGACAGGGGGCCAAAAACATTCAGTACTTC. The chain combines TRBV14 with TRBJ2-4; TRBD1 agrees at 10 bases. The CDR3 length is 15 residues. The V segment lost 5 bases and the J segment 1 base; nucleotides outside the gene matches: 2. CDR1 and CDR2 (germline): SGHDN, FVKESK.

The V gene is TRBV11-2, the J gene TRBJ2-3; 11 nucleotides agree with TRBD2. The germline V gene encodes CDR1 SGHAT and CDR2 FQNNGV. V lost 9 bases to trimming and J lost 0 bases; unmatched junction nucleotides: 14. There are 18 residues in the CDR3. In DNA form, the CDR3 reads TGTGCCAGGGCTGACGTAGCGGGAGGGCCCACTAGCACAGATACGCAGTATTTT. Translated, it gives CARADVAGGPTSTDTQYF.

This clone was counted only a few times. V usage is TRBV6-5 and J usage is TRBJ1-6; the D is unclear. This CDR3 spans 13 amino acids. V shed 2 bases and J shed 7 bases, with 6 bases lying between them. Germline CDR1 and CDR2: MNHEY and SVGAGI. CDR3 region: CASSYGRNSPLHF. CDR3 bases: TGTGCCAGCAGTTACGGTCGGAATTCACCCCTCCACTTT.

The chain joins TRBV6-6 to TRBJ1-2, with 7 bases lining up with TRBD1. CDR1 and CDR2 (germline): MNHNY, SVGAGI (reference sequence). The ends lost 2 bases at V and 2 bases at J; junction bases unmatched: 5. The CDR3 extends over 15 amino acids. The CDR3 protein is CASSYGGRGNYGYTF. DNA for the CDR3: TGTGCCAGCAGTTACGGGGGCAGGGGGAACTATGGCTACACCTTC.

In this sample, this clone turned up once. This could be a read error, since a much larger clone is one nucleotide away. The chain uses TRBV7-9 and TRBJ1-2; weak D call: TRBD1 (5 bases). Germline V gene lookup returns CDR1 SEHNR and CDR2 FQNEAQ (reference sequence). The CDR3 length is 13 residues. With 1 base removed from V and 3 bases from J, the gap between germline ends came to 6 bases. This chain's CDR3 is CASSLGQHYGYTF. The CDR3 DNA sequence: TGTGCCAGCAGCTTAGGACAGCACTATGGCTACACCTTC.

The V gene is TRBV20-1, the J gene TRBJ2-1; 8 positions match TRBD2. Germline loops: CDR1 DFQATT, CDR2 SNEGSKA (reference sequence). The CDR3 is 17 amino acids. V shed 3 bases, J shed 0 bases, and the junction held 10 bases outside the gene matches. The CDR3 loop reads CSASRPRAGGSYNEQFF. CDR3 DNA: TGCAGTGCTAGTAGGCCCAGGGCGGGAGGCTCCTACAATGAGCAGTTCTTC.

CDR3 DNA sequence: TGTGCCAGCTCACACCGGGACACGAGCTCCTACGAGCAGTACTTC. Protein: CASSHRDTSSYEQYF. The rearrangement uses TRBV18 and TRBJ2-7, with D perhaps matching TRBD1 (6 bases). Germline CDR1 is KGHSH and CDR2 is LQKENI. CDR3 length: 15 amino acids. V gave up 4 bases and J gave up 0 bases, with 13 bases separating them. The full variable domain, rest sourced from reference TRBV18 and TRBJ2-7, is NAGVMQNPRHLVRRRGQEARLRCSPMKGHSHVYWYRQLPEEGLKFMVYLQKENIIDESGMPKERFSAEFPKEGPSILRIQQVVRGDSAAYFCASSHRDTSSYEQYFGPGTRLTVT.

V gene TRBV5-4 combines with J gene TRBJ2-3; no clear D. In germline, CDR1 is SGHNT, CDR2 YYREEE (reference sequence). CDR3 length: 13 amino acids. V was shortened by 4 bases and J by 2 bases, with 8 bases between the two germline ends. In DNA, the CDR3 is TGTGCCAGCAGCGACATTTTCACAGATACGCAGTATTTT. This sequence encodes CASSDIFTDTQYF.

The gene calls are TRBV19 and TRBJ1-2; D remains unclear. The CDR3 totals 14 residues. Trimming cost V 7 bases and J 2 bases, with 14 bases left between them. Per the germline V gene, CDR1 is LNHDA and CDR2 is SQIVND (reference sequence). DNA of the CDR3: TGTGCCAGTACGTATTTGGGCAACAACTATGGCTACACCTTC. Protein: CASTYLGNNYGYTF.